The subject of this entry is one T cell receptor (beta chain). The antigen remains unidentified. The source of the sample is a study of shared clonotypes between healthy human individuals. On the study more broadly: Three plates each covered CD4 naive and memory; CD8 naive two, CD8 memory one. Regarding the study as a whole: Some clonotypes were shared by all four sorted-subset donors, while others were not shared. The non-shared ones had lower generation probabilities than the shared ones. Researchers found naive subsets generally carried larger estimated richness than memory subsets.

Data came from immunoSEQ multiplex PCR; TCRdb stores just in-frame clones and leaves some out. The sample has about 380,000 clones; around 96% are singletons. This CDR3 spans 16 amino acids. Germline loops: CDR1 SGHAT, CDR2 FQNNGV. Deletions cut 4 bases from V and 7 bases from J, with 20 bases between. Together with CD45RO+ cells, CCR7-negative CD45RA+ TemRA cells were included in CD8 memory. The specimen was memory CD8+ T cells sorted from blood. This sample's subset: CD45RO+ cells pooled with CCR7-negative TemRA cells. V and J are TRBV11-2 and TRBJ2-1; D not certain. The sequence was collected from a man aged 30-40 years in good health. The CDR3 nucleotides read TGTGCCAGCAGCTCATACAGCGTTAAAACGTGGAATGAGCAGTTCTTC. This encodes CASSSYSVKTWNEQFF. Full variable domain (missing parts from reference TRBV11-2 and TRBJ2-1): EAGVAQSPRYKIIEKRQSVAFWCNPISGHATLYWYQQILGQGPKLLIQFQNNGVVDDSQLPKDRFSAERLKGVDSTLKIQPAKLEDSAVYLCASSSYSVKTWNEQFFGPGTRLTVL.